Listed here are 17 T cell receptor beta chains from one sample, sequenced in a study of T cell repertoires in ileal Crohn's disease. TCRdb keeps only in-frame clones here, not all; method: immunoSEQ multiplex PCR. This sample carries approximately 3,200 clones, more than 85% of them seen once, and the ten largest clones take about 3%. Time point noted: inflamed ileum from the surgical specimen. Specimen: ileal tissue. The receptors stem from an adult with Crohn's disease.

The chain carries TRBV7-8 and TRBJ1-2; the D is unclear. Germline CDR1 and CDR2: SGHVS and FQNEAQ. The CDR3 consists of 13 residues. Trimming cost V 1 base and J 6 bases, with 9 bases left between them. The CDR3 nucleotides read TGTGCCAGCAGCTTAGTCCCCCTTCATGGCTACACCTTC. It translates to CASSLVPLHGYTF.

The genes are TRBV25-1 and TRBJ1-1; weak D call: TRBD1 (6 bases). Trimming took 6 bases from V and 7 from J, leaving 9 bases between them. CDR1 MGHDK and CDR2 SYGVNS come from the germline V gene. The CDR3 runs to 11 residues. CDR3 region: CASRRGGEAFF. For the CDR3, the DNA is TGTGCCAGCAGGAGGGGGGGTGAAGCTTTCTTT.

The V gene is TRBV7-3, the J gene TRBJ1-6, with 7 bases identical to TRBD1. The ends lost 5 bases at V and 7 bases at J; junction bases unmatched: 5. The CDR3 runs to 14 residues. Germline CDR1 and CDR2: SGHTA and FQGTGA. The CDR3 loop is CASSPGTVNSPLHF. The CDR3 DNA sequence: TGTGCCAGCAGCCCCGGGACAGTCAATTCACCCCTCCACTTT.

This sequence joins TRBV2 and TRBJ2-7, with 15 bases aligning to TRBD2. V lost 10 bases and J lost 1; bases outside the gene matches: 5. This CDR3 is 15 amino acids long. Germline V CDR1 and CDR2: SNHLY, FYNNEI. The CDR3, as DNA: TGTGCCACCCTCGGACTAGCGGGAGGGTCCTACGAGCAGTACTTC. This translates into CATLGLAGGSYEQYF.

This rearrangement joins TRBV6-1 to TRBJ2-2; D remains ambiguous. This CDR3 contains 14 residues. The V end lost 4 bases, the J end lost 4 bases, and 10 bases lay between the germline ends. Germline V CDR1 and CDR2: MNHNS, SASEGT. Here the CDR3 DNA reads TGTGCCAGCAGTGCCATATGGGGCACCGGGGAGCTGTTTTTT. It specifies CASSAIWGTGELFF.

The V gene is TRBV5-1, the J gene TRBJ2-2; 11 nucleotides match TRBD1. The germline V gene encodes CDR1 SGHRS and CDR2 YFSETQ. V was clipped by 0 bases and J by 4 bases; unmatched bases: 2. This CDR3 contains 16 residues. The CDR3 region is CASSLVGTGGTGELFF. The CDR3 DNA sequence: TGCGCCAGCAGCTTGGTAGGGACAGGGGGCACCGGGGAGCTGTTTTTT. Combining the CDR3 with reference TRBV5-1 and TRBJ2-2 gives the whole variable domain KAGVTQTPRYLIKTRGQQVTLSCSPISGHRSVSWYQQTPGQGLQFLFEYFSETQRNKGNFPGRFSGRQFSNSRSEMNVSTLELGDSALYLCASSLVGTGGTGELFFGEGSRLTVL.

The gene calls are TRBV7-9 and TRBJ2-1, with 8 positions matching TRBD2. Germline CDR1 SEHNR, CDR2 FQNEAQ (reference sequence). J gave up 1 base and V 2 bases, and 4 bases lay outside the gene matches. This CDR3 contains 16 residues. CDR3 sequence reads: CASSLSLAGSYNEQFF. The CDR3 DNA follows: TGTGCCAGCAGCTTAAGTCTAGCGGGTTCCTACAATGAGCAGTTCTTC.

This chain connects TRBV4-3 to TRBJ2-1, with 8 bases matching TRBD2. The length of the CDR3 is 16 residues. Germline assignment: CDR1 LGHNA and CDR2 YSLEER. V lost 1 base, J lost 5 bases, and 7 bases stayed unmatched. CDR3 DNA sequence: TGCGCCAGCAGCCAAGGACGGGGGGGCATCAACAATGAGCAGTTCTTC. Translating gives CASSQGRGGINNEQFF.

This rearrangement joins TRBV6-6 to TRBJ2-1, with 10 bases that match TRBD1. Germline V lookup: CDR1 MNHNY, CDR2 SVGAGI (reference sequence). This CDR3 region has 14 residues. Trimming at V came to 4 bases and at J to 4 bases, leaving 1 base not matched to a gene. CDR3 DNA sequence: TGTGCCAGCAGTTCGGGACAGGGGTACAATGAGCAGTTCTTC. Translating it yields CASSSGQGYNEQFF.

The rearrangement joins TRBV4-2 to TRBJ2-7; D may be TRBD1 (5 bases). With 0 bases removed from V and 6 bases from J, the gap between germline ends came to 15 bases. The CDR3 extends over 15 amino acids. Germline values: CDR1 LGHNA, CDR2 YNFKEQ. The chain's CDR3 is CASSQDDLGRGEQYF. The CDR3 nucleotides are TGTGCCAGCAGCCAAGATGATCTGGGGCGAGGCGAGCAGTACTTC.

This chain links TRBV13 with TRBJ2-7; D call uncertain. Germline CDR1 PRHDT, CDR2 FYEKMQ (reference sequence). This CDR3 comprises 11 residues. Trimming took 4 bases from V and 3 from J, leaving 4 bases between them. CDR3 DNA sequence: TGTGCCAGCAGCTCCCGCTACGAGCAGTACTTC. It is translated as CASSSRYEQYF. The full variable domain, with the rest looked up from reference TRBV13 and TRBJ2-7, is AAGVIQSPRHLIKEKRETATLKCYPIPRHDTVYWYQQGPGQDPQFLISFYEKMQSDKGSIPDRFSAQQFSDYHSELNMSSLELGDSALYFCASSSRYEQYFGPGTRLTVT.

The genes are TRBV15 and TRBJ2-3, with TRBD2 as a possible D gene (6 bases). Per the germline V gene, CDR1 is LNHNV and CDR2 is YYDKDF (reference sequence). Trimming removed 0 bases from V and 2 bases from J, with 15 bases in between. CDR3 length: 17 residues. For the CDR3, the DNA is TGTGCCACCAGCAGAGACCCCGTTAGCGGTTACACAGATACGCAGTATTTT. It encodes CATSRDPVSGYTDTQYF.

The chain employs TRBV11-2 and TRBJ2-2; 10 positions match TRBD2. Germline assignment: CDR1 SGHAT and CDR2 FQNNGV. After removal of 5 bases from V and 4 bases from J, the junction contained 10 bases not matched to a gene. The CDR3 spans 17 residues. The CDR3 here is CASSPRTSGGGTGELFF. The CDR3 bases are TGTGCCAGCAGCCCCAGGACTAGCGGAGGGGGCACCGGGGAGCTGTTTTTT.

This clone was found once. The V and J genes are TRBV6-1 and TRBJ1-5, with a possible D match to TRBD1 (6 bases). Trimming cost V 3 bases and J 6 bases, with 15 bases left between them. CDR1 and CDR2 from the germline V gene are MNHNS and SASEGT. The CDR3 contains 15 residues. The CDR3 region is CASSEGTIRVQPQHF. The CDR3 DNA reads as TGTGCCAGCAGTGAGGGGACAATTCGAGTTCAGCCCCAGCATTTT.

In DNA, the CDR3 is TGTGCCAGCAATGGGGCGGGTGAAAAACTGTTTTTT. Its translation is CASNGAGEKLFF. The gene calls are TRBV28 and TRBJ1-4; D is perhaps TRBD1 (5 bases). V lost 7 bases, J lost 7 bases, and 10 bases lay in between. From germline, CDR1 is MDHEN and CDR2 SYDVKM. CDR3 length equals 12 residues.

The rearrangement uses TRBV7-2 and TRBJ1-5; tentatively, D is TRBD1 (6 bases). Germline assignment: CDR1 SGHTA and CDR2 FQGNSA. The V end lost 5 bases, the J end lost 0 bases, and 14 bases lay between the germline ends. The CDR3 has 16 amino acids. CDR3 nucleotides: TGTGCCAGCAGCCCGCAAGGGGGTTATAGCAATCAGCCCCAGCATTTT. Translating it yields CASSPQGGYSNQPQHF.

J is TRBJ1-5 and V is TRBV6-5, with D unresolved. V was shortened by 2 bases and J by 6 bases, with 8 bases between the two germline ends. The CDR3 runs 13 residues. Germline CDR1 and CDR2: MNHEY and SVGAGI. The CDR3 reads CASSYDPSQPQHF. In DNA form, the CDR3 reads TGTGCCAGCAGTTACGATCCCAGTCAGCCCCAGCATTTT.